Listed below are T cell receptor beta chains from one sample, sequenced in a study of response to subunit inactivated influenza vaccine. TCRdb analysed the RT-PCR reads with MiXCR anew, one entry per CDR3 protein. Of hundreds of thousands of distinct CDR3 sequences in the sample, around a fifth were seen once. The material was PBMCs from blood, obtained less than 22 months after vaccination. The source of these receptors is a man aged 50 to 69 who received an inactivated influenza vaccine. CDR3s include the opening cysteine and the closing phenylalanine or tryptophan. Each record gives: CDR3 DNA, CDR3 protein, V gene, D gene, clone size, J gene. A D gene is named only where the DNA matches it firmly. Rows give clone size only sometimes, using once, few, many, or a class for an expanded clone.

CDR3nt: TGTGCCATCAGTGAGCGGAAGGGAACAACTAATGAAAAACTGTTTTTT
CDR3aa: CAISERKGTTNEKLFF
v_gene: TRBV10-3
d_gene: -
abundance: few
j_gene: TRBJ1-4

CDR3nt: TGTGCCAGCAGCTATAGGGACTACAAAAACATTCAGTACTTC
CDR3aa: CASSYRDYKNIQYF
v_gene: TRBV6-2/TRBV6-3
d_gene: TRBD2
abundance: -
j_gene: TRBJ2-4

CDR3nt: TGTGCCAGCAGTCAGGCGAGAATCCTGGCCGGGGACGGAGATCAGCCCCAGCATTTT
CDR3aa: CASSQARILAGDGDQPQHF
v_gene: TRBV12-3/TRBV12-4
d_gene: -
abundance: few
j_gene: TRBJ1-5

CDR3nt: TGTGCCAGCAGTGAATGGGGGACAGCCCAGCCCCAGCATTTT
CDR3aa: CASSEWGTAQPQHF
v_gene: TRBV2
d_gene: TRBD1
abundance: few
j_gene: TRBJ1-5

CDR3nt: TGTGCCAGCAGCTTTTCTAGCGGACGCTACGAGCAGTACTTC
CDR3aa: CASSFSSGRYEQYF
v_gene: TRBV5-4
d_gene: TRBD2
abundance: -
j_gene: TRBJ2-7

CDR3nt: TGTGCCAGCAGTCTACCCCAGATAACCGACTATGGCTACACCTTC
CDR3aa: CASSLPQITDYGYTF
v_gene: TRBV28
d_gene: -
abundance: few
j_gene: TRBJ1-2

CDR3nt: TGTGCCAGCAGCCACGGAGGGAGGCCCTCCTACGAGCAGTACTTC
CDR3aa: CASSHGGRPSYEQYF
v_gene: TRBV3-1
d_gene: -
abundance: few
j_gene: TRBJ2-7

CDR3nt: TGTGCCAGCAGCTGGGACACTGAAGCTTTCTTT
CDR3aa: CASSWDTEAFF
v_gene: TRBV4-2
d_gene: -
abundance: few
j_gene: TRBJ1-1

CDR3nt: TGTGCCAGCAGCGTAGGGGTGGGGCAAGAGACCCAGTACTTC
CDR3aa: CASSVGVGQETQYF
v_gene: TRBV9
d_gene: -
abundance: many
j_gene: TRBJ2-5

CDR3nt: TGCGCCAGCAGCCAAGAACTGGATCATCTTTCACCCCTCCACTTT
CDR3aa: CASSQELDHLSPLHF
v_gene: TRBV4-1
d_gene: -
abundance: many
j_gene: TRBJ1-6

CDR3nt: TGTGCCAGCAGTTTGAGCGGGGGGGCTGGTGATACGCAGTATTTT
CDR3aa: CASSLSGGAGDTQYF
v_gene: TRBV12-3/TRBV12-4
d_gene: TRBD2
abundance: few
j_gene: TRBJ2-3

CDR3nt: TGTGCCAGCAGCTTTCTAGCGGGATTTAACATTCAGTACTTC
CDR3aa: CASSFLAGFNIQYF
v_gene: TRBV7-2
d_gene: TRBD2
abundance: -
j_gene: TRBJ2-4

CDR3nt: TGTGCCAGCAGTTTATGGGACAGAGACCAGCATTTT
CDR3aa: CASSLWDRDQHF
v_gene: TRBV12-3/TRBV12-4
d_gene: TRBD1
abundance: -
j_gene: TRBJ1-5

CDR3nt: TGTGCCAGCAGTGTCCGGCTTGGGGAAAAACTGTTTTTT
CDR3aa: CASSVRLGEKLFF
v_gene: TRBV6-2/TRBV6-3
d_gene: -
abundance: few
j_gene: TRBJ1-4

CDR3nt: TGCGCCAGCAGCTTGGGTGTACAGGCGAACTATGGCTACACCTTC
CDR3aa: CASSLGVQANYGYTF
v_gene: TRBV5-1
d_gene: -
abundance: many
j_gene: TRBJ1-2

CDR3nt: TGTGCCAGCAGTACCTTTCCAGATACGCAGTATTTT
CDR3aa: CASSTFPDTQYF
v_gene: TRBV6-6
d_gene: -
abundance: many
j_gene: TRBJ2-3

CDR3nt: TGTGCCAGCAGTTTCAGACAGGGGAGGAATCAGCCCCAGCATTTT
CDR3aa: CASSFRQGRNQPQHF
v_gene: TRBV28
d_gene: TRBD1
abundance: -
j_gene: TRBJ1-5

CDR3nt: TGTGCCAGCAGCCAAGACCACAACACCATATATTTT
CDR3aa: CASSQDHNTIYF
v_gene: TRBV3-1
d_gene: -
abundance: many
j_gene: TRBJ1-3